Detailed here is one TCR beta chain. Its target is not known. Germline CDR1 is SEHNR and CDR2 is FQNEAQ (reference sequence). The CDR3 runs to 17 residues. Trimming took 1 base from V and 0 from J, leaving 13 bases between them. The sort gate was single viable CD3+CD4+CD8-CD45RO+ cells for memory CD4+ T cells. CMV serostatus came from serum IgG against pp150, pp28, p38, p52. The entry originates in a study of memory CD4+ T cells and cytomegalovirus serostatus. TCRdb's table, derived via immunoSEQ multiplex PCR, lists solely in-frame clones and lacks some. The sample records roughly 60,000 clones, 80% to 85% being singletons. Study-wide results and limits: The CMV-associated TCR signature appears largely within the CD4+ memory repertoire. Repertoires predicted CMV serostatus with median bootstrapped AUC of approximately 0.95.

This receptor was identified in an adult in good health and CMV-seronegative. The chain carries TRBV7-9 and TRBJ1-5; a weak D match, TRBD1 (6 bases). Sequenced material: memory CD4+ T cells from blood. The CDR3: CASSLGGADTSNQPQHF. CDR3 coding DNA: TGTGCCAGCAGCTTAGGGGGGGCAGACACTAGCAATCAGCCCCAGCATTTT.